This T cell receptor beta chain was recovered during a study of T cell responses to AZD1222 COVID-19 vaccine. Germline CDR1 is LGHNT and CDR2 is FRNRAP. This CDR3 is built from 13 residues. V was cut by 6 bases and J by 7 bases, with 13 bases left in between. On this clone itself: What it binds is not known.

Assay used: immunoSEQ multiplex PCR; TCRdb lists only in-frame clones, some missing. The data show approximately 180,000 clones, with about nine tenths seen just once and approximately 3% held by the top ten. Study-level points and caveats: A rise in Spike-specific TCR breadth and depth followed two AZD1222 doses. Just 5 to 7 people given AZD1222 tested seropositive at baseline.

The source was peripheral blood, collected on day 0 of AZD1222 vaccination. The receptor comes from an adult in good health. This chain joins TRBV12-5 and TRBJ2-1, with a possible D match to TRBD2 (6 bases). The CDR3 nucleotides are TGTGCTAGTGGAATAGGGACTGGGAATGAGCAGTTCTTC. Its translation: CASGIGTGNEQFF.